A selection of T cell receptor beta chains follows, all from one sample in a study of cytomegalovirus exposure and HLA in healthy donors. Clones were read by immunoSEQ multiplex PCR, and TCRdb kept only the in-frame ones, dropping some. The repertoire has hundreds of thousands of clones, approximately 84% of them found once; the top ten carry more than 0.5%. What was sequenced was PBMCs. The source is a woman aged 40 to 50 in good health and CMV-seronegative. Both conserved end residues are part of each CDR3. Each record gives: clone size, D gene, J gene, V gene, CDR3 DNA, CDR3 protein. D genes are given only for firm matches. Clone size, where shown, is once, few, many, or a class for clones that have expanded.

>-|TRBD2|TRBJ2-5|TRBV5-1
TGCGCCAGCAGCACAGTAGCGGGGGGGGCCGAGACCCAGTACTTC
CASSTVAGGAETQYF
>-|TRBD1|TRBJ2-7|TRBV11-2
TGTGCCAGCACCCCGGACAGGATCTCCTACGAGCAGTACTTC
CASTPDRISYEQYF
>-|-|TRBJ2-5|TRBV28
TGTGCCAGCAGTTCCCCGGGAACCCAAGAGACCCAGTACTTC
CASSSPGTQETQYF
>-|-|TRBJ1-1|TRBV6-5
TGTGCCAGCAGTTACCTCACTGAAGCTTTCTTT
CASSYLTEAFF
>-|TRBD1|TRBJ2-2|TRBV4-2
TGTGCCAGCAGCCAAGGACAGGGGGGTTCTGACACCGGGGAGCTGTTTTTT
CASSQGQGGSDTGELFF
>-|-|TRBJ2-1|TRBV5-1
TGCGCCAGCAGCTCCGCAGGGGGAGGATCGGCTAGGGAGCAGCTCTTC
CASSSAGGGSAREQLF
>few|TRBD1|TRBJ1-1|TRBV2
TGTGCCAGTGACAGGGACCGTGTGAACACTGAAGCTTTCTTT
CASDRDRVNTEAFF
>-|TRBD2|TRBJ2-7|TRBV7-2
TGTGCCAGCAGCTTAGCGCGGCTAGCGGGGGAGCAGTACTTC
CASSLARLAGEQYF
>-|TRBD2|TRBJ2-5|TRBV11-2
TGTGCCAGCAGCTTAGTGCGGGGGGCCCAAGAGACCCAGTACTTC
CASSLVRGAQETQYF
>few|-|TRBJ1-3|TRBV7-9
TGTGCCAGCAGCTTAGATCTGCAGGGTGGCCTGAACACCATATATTTT
CASSLDLQGGLNTIYF
>-|TRBD2|TRBJ2-7|TRBV18
TGTGCCAGCTCACGTCTGACTAGCTCCCTTTACGAGCAGTACTTC
CASSRLTSSLYEQYF
>-|TRBD1|TRBJ1-2|TRBV5-1
TGCGCCAGCAGCCCGGAGGGGACAGGGGTCTACACCTTC
CASSPEGTGVYTF
>few|-|TRBJ1-1|TRBV28
TGTGCCACCCAGACAGCTGAAGCTTTCTTT
CATQTAEAFF
>-|TRBD1|TRBJ1-5|TRBV5-6
TGTGCCAGCAGCTTTCGACAGGGGATCGGTCGGAGCAATCAGCCCCAGCATTTT
CASSFRQGIGRSNQPQHF
>-|-|TRBJ2-7|TRBV5-1
TGCGCCAGCAGCTTGGCCGGTGAGCGCTCCTACGAGCAGTACTTC
CASSLAGERSYEQYF
>-|-|TRBJ1-4|TRBV28
TGTGCCAGCAGTTTAGGTGGCACAACTAATGAAAAACTGTTTTTT
CASSLGGTTNEKLFF
>-|TRBD1|TRBJ1-3|TRBV18
TGTGCCAGCTCACCCACCCCCGGGACAGCTCCTGGAAACACCATATATTTT
CASSPTPGTAPGNTIYF
>-|TRBD1|TRBJ2-5|TRBV19
TGTGCCAGTAGTATAAGGGGGCGCATCGAGACCCAGTACTTC
CASSIRGRIETQYF
>-|TRBD1|TRBJ2-3|TRBV5-6
TGTGCCAGCAGTTCAGGGGGCTACGAATTCACAGATACGCAGTATTTT
CASSSGGYEFTDTQYF
>-|-|TRBJ1-1|TRBV10-3
TGTGCCATCAGGACGGACATTGACCGTTTTGAAGCTTTCTTT
CAIRTDIDRFEAFF
>-|-|TRBJ1-1|TRBV27
TGTGCCAGCGGTCGAGGAGGGAGGCCCGGTGAAGCTTTCTTT
CASGRGGRPGEAFF
>-|TRBD1|TRBJ2-7|TRBV7-9
TGTGCCAGCAGCCCGACAGGGGGCCAGTCCCACTACGAGCAGTACTTC
CASSPTGGQSHYEQYF
>-|-|TRBJ2-3|TRBV28
TGTGCCATAAAAGGGGCGGGGATGCAGTATTTT
CAIKGAGMQYF